Below, 26 T cell receptor beta chains from the same sample are listed, as sequenced in a study of post-analysis software for immune sequencing data. Study-level points and caveats: Patients had higher frequencies than controls of five TRBV segments, including TRBV5-6, TRBV5-1 and TRBV20-1.

Their specific antigens are unknown. Unique molecular identifiers were present in the TCR beta cDNA libraries. TCRdb re-derived calls from the PCR reads in MiXCR, one entry per CDR3 protein. The table shows more than 450,000 distinct CDR3 sequences, with roughly 34% occurring only once. Specimen: blood. The receptor source for this set is a girl younger than 18 with multiple sclerosis.

This CDR3 reads CSARGLADTDTQYF. The CDR3 DNA sequence: TGCAGTGCCCGGGGACTAGCGGATACAGATACGCAGTATTTT. J is TRBJ2-3 and V is TRBV20-1; 11 bases are a match to TRBD2. Trimming at V came to 6 bases and at J to 3 bases, leaving 5 bases not matched to a gene. Germline CDR1 DFQATT, CDR2 SNEGSKA (reference sequence). There are 14 residues in the CDR3.

The chain joins TRBV7-2 to TRBJ1-2, with unresolved D. The germline V gene encodes CDR1 SGHTA and CDR2 FQGNSA. This CDR3 has 15 residues. V was clipped by 5 bases and J by 7 bases, with 20 bases between them. Here the CDR3 reads CASSPLRLAYGGYTF. CDR3 nucleotide sequence: TGTGCCAGCAGCCCGCTCCGGCTGGCCTATGGTGGCTACACCTTC.

The V and J genes are TRBV5-1 and TRBJ2-5, with a weak D call TRBD2 (5 bases). Germline V gene sequence: CDR1 SGHRS, CDR2 YFSETQ. The CDR3 consists of 15 residues. V lost 3 bases to trimming and J lost 1 base, with 13 bases between them. The CDR3 DNA is TGCGCCAGCAGCTCCTCCGGGGTCTCCCAAGAGACCCAGTACTTC. Translated, it gives CASSSSGVSQETQYF.

This clonotype was counted only a few times. V gene TRBV5-1 combines with J gene TRBJ2-1; D unresolved. V dropped 4 bases and J dropped 10 bases, with 15 bases sitting between them. This CDR3 has 13 residues. Germline V gene data show CDR1 as SGHRS and CDR2 as YFSETQ. The CDR3 here is CASSPGSEREQFF. The CDR3 bases are TGCGCCAGCAGCCCTGGATCCGAGAGGGAGCAGTTCTTC.

This clonotype was counted only a few times. The CDR3 protein is CASTPDRGRSNYGYTF. The CDR3 bases are TGTGCCAGCACCCCAGACAGGGGGCGGTCGAACTATGGCTACACCTTC. The chain uses TRBV11-3 and TRBJ1-2; TRBD1 aligns across 10 bases. V lost 7 bases and J lost 2; bases outside the gene matches: 10. The CDR3 is 16 amino acids. Per the germline V gene, CDR1 is SGHNT and CDR2 is YENEEA. Using reference TRBV11-3 and TRBJ1-2 for the parts outside the CDR3, the full variable domain is EAGVVQSPRYKIIEKKQPVAFWCNPISGHNTLYWYLQNLGQGPELLIRYENEEAVDDSQLPKDRFSAERLKGVDSTLKIQPAELGDSAVYLCASTPDRGRSNYGYTFGSGTRLTVV.

The CDR3 is CATKTQETQYF. The DNA of the CDR3 is TGTGCCACCAAGACACAAGAGACCCAGTACTTC. The chain combines TRBV10-3 with TRBJ2-5; D not resolved. The CDR3 runs to 11 residues. The germline CDR1 and CDR2 sequences are ENHRY and SYGVKD. Trimming shortened V by 10 bases and J by 2 bases, and 8 bases separated the two germline ends.

CDR3 sequence reads: CASSYGDRGGNQPQHF. The CDR3 nucleotides are TGTGCCAGCAGTTATGGGGACAGGGGGGGCAATCAGCCCCAGCATTTT. The genes are TRBV12-3 or TRBV12-4 and TRBJ1-5, with 11 bases aligning to TRBD1. V was clipped by 4 bases and J by 2 bases; unmatched bases: 4. The CDR3 contains 16 residues.

The chain employs TRBV2 and TRBJ2-5; weak D call: TRBD2 (6 bases). The V gene's germline CDR1 is SNHLY and CDR2 FYNNEI. This CDR3 has 13 residues. The V end was cut by 9 bases, the J end by 5 bases, with 16 bases between. The DNA of the CDR3 is TGTGCCAGGGGACTCCCTTCGGCGGAGACCCAGTACTTC. Protein: CARGLPSAETQYF.

This clonotype was recorded a few times. The CDR3 loop is CASSPTGTAAYEQYF. CDR3 DNA sequence: TGTGCCAGCAGCCCCACCGGGACAGCAGCCTACGAGCAGTACTTC. The chain employs TRBV5-6 and TRBJ2-7, with 7 bases identical to TRBD1. V trimming: 4 bases; J trimming: 2 bases; junction bases outside the gene matches: 9. The CDR3 covers 15 residues. CDR1 SGHDT and CDR2 YYEEEE come from the germline V gene. The variable domain in full, completed from reference TRBV5-6 and TRBJ2-7, reads DAGVTQSPTHLIKTRGQQVTLRCSPKSGHDTVSWYQQALGQGPQFIFQYYEEEERQRGNFPDRFSGHQFPNYSSELNVNALLLGDSALYLCASSPTGTAAYEQYFGPGTRLTVT.

This clonotype was picked up a small number of times. The chain couples TRBV10-3 to TRBJ2-7; TRBD1 agrees at 10 bases. V shed 6 bases and J 4 bases; nucleotides not matched to a gene: 9. This CDR3 spans 15 amino acids. Germline values: CDR1 ENHRY, CDR2 SYGVKD. This CDR3 is CAIRPGTGETYEQYF. In nucleotides, the CDR3 is TGTGCCATCAGACCCGGGACAGGGGAGACTTACGAGCAGTACTTC.

Regarding this clonotype: One junction end disagrees with the germline gene, perhaps due to a read error. The gene calls are TRBV6-6 and TRBJ1-2, with D tentatively TRBD1 (5 bases). Germline CDR1 MNHNY, CDR2 SVGAGI (reference sequence). There are 14 residues in the CDR3. The CDR3 spells CASSHSKGDYGYTF. In DNA form, the CDR3 reads TGTGCCAGCAGTCACTCGAAAGGGGACTATGGCTACACCTTC.

This clonotype has only one observation. This sequence joins TRBV20-1 and TRBJ2-6; D remains unclear. Germline CDR1 reads DFQATT; CDR2 reads SNEGSKA (reference sequence). The germline V and J ends were trimmed by 6 bases and 2 bases, with 8 bases remaining between them. The CDR3 consists of 13 residues. The CDR3 reads CSATAAGANVLTF. The DNA for the CDR3 is TGCAGTGCCACGGCCGCTGGGGCCAACGTCCTGACTTTC.

The genes are TRBV11-2 and TRBJ2-2, with 8 bases fitting TRBD2. J lost 4 bases, V lost 9 bases, and 7 bases had no gene match. Germline-derived CDR1 and CDR2 are SGHAT and FQNNGV. CDR3 length: 14 residues. CDR3 nucleotide sequence: TGTGCCAGTGGACGACTAGCGTTCACCGGGGAGCTGTTTTTT. Translation: CASGRLAFTGELFF.

This clonotype was counted only a few times. CDR3 bases: TGTGCCAGCAAGCAGGGGTTTGGAGAGACCCAGTACTTC. The encoded protein is CASKQGFGETQYF. The chain recombines TRBV5-6 with TRBJ2-5, with TRBD1 as a possible D gene (6 bases). Germline-derived CDR1 and CDR2 are SGHDT and YYEEEE. The CDR3 is 13 residues long. The V gene lost 6 bases and the J gene lost 4 bases, with 13 bases spanning the gap.

The V and J genes are TRBV7-3 and TRBJ2-5; 7 bases line up with TRBD1. J gave up 5 bases and V 2 bases, and 8 bases lay outside the gene matches. This CDR3 is built from 15 residues. From germline, CDR1 is SGHTA and CDR2 FQGTGA. The CDR3 DNA is TGTGCCAGCAGCTTAGGATTGGGACAGCTTGAGACCCAGTACTTC. Translation: CASSLGLGQLETQYF.

This clonotype was seen a few times. V and J are TRBV2 and TRBJ1-1; no reliable D call. V gave up 7 bases and J gave up 10 bases, with 10 bases separating them. This CDR3 has 10 amino acids. Germline V CDR1 and CDR2: SNHLY, FYNNEI. The CDR3 sequence is CASTRSVAFF. The CDR3 DNA follows: TGTGCCAGCACAAGATCGGTAGCTTTCTTT.

V and J are TRBV20-1 and TRBJ2-1; D is undetermined. This CDR3 is built from 11 residues. Deletions cut 3 bases from V and 13 bases from J, with 13 bases between. CDR1 is DFQATT and CDR2 is SNEGSKA in the germline V gene (reference sequence). CDR3 DNA sequence: TGCAGTGCTAGTCACGGAGAGACCCAGTTCTTC. As protein: CSASHGETQFF.

The sample holds many counts of this clonotype. The rearrangement links TRBV7-8 to TRBJ2-5; D is uncertain. CDR3 length: 13 amino acids. Germline V lookup: CDR1 SGHVS, CDR2 FQNEAQ. Trimming took 1 base from V and 3 from J, leaving 6 bases between them. CDR3 coding DNA: TGTGCCAGCAGCTTAGGGGTCAAAGAGACCCAGTACTTC. Protein: CASSLGVKETQYF. Based on the CDR3 plus reference TRBV7-8 and TRBJ2-5, the full variable domain is GAGVSQSPRYKVAKRGQDVALRCDPISGHVSLFWYQQALGQGPEFLTYFQNEAQLDKSGLPSDRFFAERPEGSVSTLKIQRTQQEDSAVYLCASSLGVKETQYFGPGTRLLVL.

This clonotype was counted a few times. The chain uses TRBV12-3 or TRBV12-4 and TRBJ2-7, with 7 bases lining up with TRBD1. J gave up 12 bases and V 6 bases, and 14 bases lay outside the gene matches. This CDR3 region has 13 residues. CDR3 residues: CASRRDRAEKRYF. The CDR3 DNA is TGTGCCAGCAGAAGGGACAGAGCCGAGAAGCGGTACTTC.

This clonotype was recorded a few times. The chain links TRBV3-1 to TRBJ2-7, with 10 bases aligning to TRBD1. With 4 bases clipped from V and 6 bases from J, the junction kept 12 bases outside the gene matches. This CDR3 is 16 amino acids long. The germline V gene has CDR1 LGHDT and CDR2 YNNKEL (reference sequence). CDR3 DNA sequence: TGTGCCAGCAGCCGCTTTGACAGGGGGCGGTGGGGCGAGCAGTACTTC. It yields the protein CASSRFDRGRWGEQYF.

In its sample, this clonotype was seen a few times. The chain has TRBV4-1 and TRBJ2-3; 9 positions match TRBD2. The CDR3 contains 19 residues. The V segment lost 0 bases and the J segment 2 bases; nucleotides outside the gene matches: 12. Germline CDR1 reads MGHRA; CDR2 reads YSYEKL. The CDR3 DNA is TGCGCCAGCAGCCAAGAAAGAGTAGCGGGGGCGCCCGACACAGATACGCAGTATTTT. Its translation is CASSQERVAGAPDTDTQYF.

The CDR3 is CASRIQGGTEAFF. DNA of the CDR3: TGTGCCAGCAGGATCCAGGGTGGCACTGAAGCTTTCTTT. The chain combines TRBV6-5 with TRBJ1-1, with D tentatively TRBD1 (5 bases). Germline V gene lookup returns CDR1 MNHEY and CDR2 SVGAGI. The V gene lost 6 bases and the J gene lost 4 bases, with 12 bases spanning the gap. The CDR3 contains 13 residues.

This clonotype was seen more than once but under ten times. The gene calls are TRBV20-1 and TRBJ2-1; 8 nucleotides agree with TRBD2. J gave up 8 bases and V 2 bases, and 17 bases lay outside the gene matches. The CDR3 loop spans 17 amino acids. CDR1 is DFQATT and CDR2 is SNEGSKA in the germline V gene (reference sequence). The CDR3 loop is CSARPPFSGGPLYEQFF. CDR3 nucleotide sequence: TGCAGTGCTAGACCCCCTTTTTCGGGGGGGCCTCTTTATGAGCAGTTCTTC.

This clonotype was seen only once. The chain couples TRBV11-3 to TRBJ2-3; D unclear. CDR3 length equals 15 residues. Germline lookup yields CDR1 SGHNT and CDR2 YENEEA. The germline V and J ends were trimmed by 0 bases and 4 bases, with 11 bases remaining between them. CDR3 loop: CASSLEARLADTQYF. Written as DNA, the CDR3 is TGTGCCAGCAGCTTAGAAGCAAGATTAGCAGATACGCAGTATTTT.

In regard to this clonotype: A read error may be the cause here, since a much bigger clone is one base away. This sequence joins TRBV24-1 and TRBJ2-7; 14 bases agree with TRBD2. This CDR3 spans 18 amino acids. The trim removed 3 bases at V and 7 bases at J, leaving 13 bases unmatched. Germline lookup yields CDR1 KGHDR and CDR2 SFDVKD. The CDR3 is CATSDPGTSGGIYNEQYF. As DNA, the CDR3 is TGTGCCACCAGTGATCCCGGGACTAGCGGGGGTATATACAATGAGCAGTACTTC.

This clonotype was seen many times. This chain connects TRBV6-1 to TRBJ2-5; no definite D call. The CDR3 covers 11 residues. CDR1 MNHNS and CDR2 SASEGT come from the germline V gene. The V and J ends lost 4 bases and 5 bases respectively, with 5 bases between them. CDR3: CASSAEETQYF. The DNA for the CDR3 is TGTGCCAGCAGTGCGGAGGAGACCCAGTACTTC.